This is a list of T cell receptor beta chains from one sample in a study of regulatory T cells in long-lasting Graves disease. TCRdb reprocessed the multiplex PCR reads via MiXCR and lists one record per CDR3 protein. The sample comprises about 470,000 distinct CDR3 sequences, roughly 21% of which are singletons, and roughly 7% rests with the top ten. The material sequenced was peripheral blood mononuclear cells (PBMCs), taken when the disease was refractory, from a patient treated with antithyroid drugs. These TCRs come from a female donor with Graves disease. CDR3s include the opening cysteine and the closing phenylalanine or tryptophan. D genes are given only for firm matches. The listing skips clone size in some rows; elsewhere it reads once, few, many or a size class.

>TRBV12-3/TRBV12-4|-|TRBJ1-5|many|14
CASSSGLVNQPQHF
TGTGCCAGCAGCTCGGGACTCGTGAATCAGCCCCAGCATTTT
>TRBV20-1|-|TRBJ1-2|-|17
CSARDPDGTRANYGYTF
TGCAGTGCTAGAGATCCGGACGGAACAAGGGCTAACTATGGCTACACCTTC
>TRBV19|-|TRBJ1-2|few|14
CASSYFRDGYGYTF
TGTGCCAGTAGCTACTTCCGGGACGGCTATGGCTACACCTTC
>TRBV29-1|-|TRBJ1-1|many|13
CSVDLTAYTEAFF
TGCAGCGTAGACCTTACAGCTTACACTGAAGCTTTCTTT
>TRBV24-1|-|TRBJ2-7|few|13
CATEGDVTYEQYF
TGTGCCACCGAGGGGGACGTTACCTACGAGCAGTACTTC
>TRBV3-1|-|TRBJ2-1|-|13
CASSRTTTGEQFF
TGTGCCAGCAGCCGCACGACAACAGGAGAGCAGTTCTTC
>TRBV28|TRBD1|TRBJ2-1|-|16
CASTHSGTASYNEQFF
TGTGCCAGCACCCACTCCGGGACAGCTTCCTACAATGAGCAGTTCTTC
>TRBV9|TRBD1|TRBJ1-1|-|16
CASHRSGQGARAEAFF
TGTGCCAGCCATCGGAGTGGACAGGGGGCGAGGGCTGAAGCTTTCTTT
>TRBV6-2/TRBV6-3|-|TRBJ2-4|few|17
CASSYSNGRVSKNIQYF
TGTGCCAGCAGTTACTCGAATGGCAGGGTGTCCAAAAACATTCAGTACTTC
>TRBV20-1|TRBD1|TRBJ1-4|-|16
CSARPIDRGWDEKLFF
TGCAGTGCTAGACCAATTGACAGGGGATGGGATGAAAAACTGTTTTTT
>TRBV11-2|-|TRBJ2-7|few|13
CASGRGTANEQYF
TGTGCCAGCGGTCGGGGTACGGCCAACGAGCAGTACTTC
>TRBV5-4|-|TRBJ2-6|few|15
CASSFLDSGANVLTF
TGTGCCAGCAGCTTTCTCGACTCTGGGGCCAACGTCCTGACTTTC
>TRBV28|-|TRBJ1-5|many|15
CASRGTGDSNQPQHF
TGTGCCAGCAGGGGTACCGGAGATAGCAATCAGCCCCAGCATTTT
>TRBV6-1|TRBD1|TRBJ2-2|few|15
CASGLDRMNTGELFF
TGTGCCAGCGGCCTGGACAGGATGAACACCGGGGAGCTGTTTTTT
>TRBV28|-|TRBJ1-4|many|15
CASSLRLGASEKLFF
TGTGCCAGCAGTTTGAGGCTCGGGGCAAGCGAAAAACTGTTTTTT
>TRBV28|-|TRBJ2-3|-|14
CASRRGVDTDTQYF
TGTGCCAGCAGGCGGGGCGTTGACACAGATACGCAGTATTTT
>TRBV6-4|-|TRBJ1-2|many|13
CASSYMGAGGYTF
TGTGCCAGCAGTTACATGGGGGCTGGAGGCTACACCTTC
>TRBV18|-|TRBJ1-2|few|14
CASSPVPVPDGYTF
TGTGCCAGCTCACCGGTCCCGGTTCCGGATGGCTACACCTTC
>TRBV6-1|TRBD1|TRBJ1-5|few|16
CASSIPPGQGLQPQHF
TGTGCCAGCAGCATCCCCCCGGGACAGGGGTTGCAGCCCCAGCATTTT
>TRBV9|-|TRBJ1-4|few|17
CASSSQPIEATNEKLFF
TGTGCCAGCAGCTCCCAACCCATCGAGGCAACTAATGAAAAACTGTTTTTT
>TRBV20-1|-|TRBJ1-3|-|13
CSARRTAGNTIYF
TGCAGTGCTAGGCGGACAGCTGGAAACACCATATATTTT
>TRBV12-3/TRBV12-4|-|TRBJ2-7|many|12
CASSLQGIEQYF
TGTGCCAGCAGTTTGCAGGGAATAGAGCAGTACTTC
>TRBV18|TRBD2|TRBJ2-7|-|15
CASSLTGTRMVEQYF
TGTGCCAGCTCACTAACCGGGACTAGAATGGTCGAGCAGTACTTC
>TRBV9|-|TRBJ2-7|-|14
CASSLHTRSYEQYF
TGTGCCAGCAGCTTGCACACAAGATCCTACGAGCAGTACTTC
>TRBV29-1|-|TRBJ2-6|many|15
CSVEQGDSGANVLTF
TGCAGCGTTGAACAAGGGGACTCTGGGGCCAACGTCCTGACTTTC
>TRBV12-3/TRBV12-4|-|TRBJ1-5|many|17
CASSSRGGTYSNQPQHF
TGTGCCAGCAGTAGCCGAGGGGGAACCTATAGCAATCAGCCCCAGCATTTT
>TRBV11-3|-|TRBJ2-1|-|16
CASSSILRQEYNEQFF
TGTGCCAGCAGCTCCATACTAAGACAGGAGTACAATGAGCAGTTCTTC
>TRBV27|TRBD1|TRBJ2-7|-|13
CASGGGQGSEQYF
TGTGCCAGCGGGGGGGGACAGGGGTCCGAGCAGTACTTC
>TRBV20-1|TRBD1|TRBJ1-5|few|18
CSARDAQGAVYSNQPQHF
TGCAGTGCTAGAGATGCGCAGGGGGCGGTTTATAGCAATCAGCCCCAGCATTTT
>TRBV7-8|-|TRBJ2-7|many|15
CASSPRRDNSYEQYF
TGTGCCAGCAGCCCACGCCGGGACAACTCCTACGAGCAGTACTTC
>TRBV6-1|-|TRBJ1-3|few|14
CASWTPWRGNTIYF
TGTGCCAGCTGGACACCCTGGAGGGGAAACACCATATATTTT
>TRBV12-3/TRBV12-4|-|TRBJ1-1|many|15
CASSPRAHMNTEAFF
TGTGCCAGCAGTCCTCGGGCCCACATGAACACTGAAGCTTTCTTT
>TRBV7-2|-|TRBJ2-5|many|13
CASSLAPGETQYF
TGTGCCAGCAGCTTAGCCCCGGGGGAGACCCAGTACTTC